The entry that follows covers one T cell receptor (beta chain) sequence. What it binds is unknown. The data belong to a study of T cell responses to AZD1222 COVID-19 vaccine. Regarding the study as a whole: Baseline seropositives among AZD1222 recipients totaled only five to seven. Nearly half of unique spike-specific TCRs reportedly avoided B.1.351 and B.1.1.7 mutated regions.

The germline gives CDR1 LNHDA, CDR2 SQIVND (reference sequence). CDR3 size: 15 residues. V lost 3 bases to trimming and J lost 3 bases, with 15 bases between them. Researchers grouped second doses given at about 4 or about 12 weeks into one pool. Measured with immunoSEQ multiplex PCR; TCRdb has only the in-frame clones, and not every one. The sample lists approximately 150,000 clones; about 92% were seen once. The TCR sequence derives from an adult who received the AZD1222 COVID-19 vaccine. The chain combines TRBV19 with TRBJ2-7; weak D call: TRBD1 (6 bases). Here the sequenced sample was peripheral blood, taken 28 days after the second AZD1222 dose. The CDR3, as DNA: TGTGCCAGTAGTATTCAGGGGCAGGGAATCTACGAGCAGTACTTC. This sequence encodes CASSIQGQGIYEQYF.